This T cell receptor (beta chain) emerged from a study of blood T cell repertoires in COVID-19 (dated by TCRdb to about 2020). Study-wide context: Samples covering the acute and convalescent phases of COVID-19 were provided by collaborators in the United States, Italy and Spain. Samples came from the ongoing ImmuneRACE study (first 160 participants) plus 1,254 subjects from 6 global collaborators. The repertoires were made available in a free public database intended to serve as a resource for research on the immune response to SARS-CoV-2. The material from the prospective study consisted of cDNA or gDNA derived from T cells, B-cell-depleted T cells, or PBMCs. Where available, HLA class I and class II types were taken from metadata supplied by the sample provider and were not determined by assay-based typing. Deeply sampled blood TCRbeta repertoires from subjects exposed to, actively infected with, or recovered from COVID-19 were included in the dataset. A de-identified subject ID, COVID-19 status, age in years and sex were almost always included in the sample metadata.

TCRbeta CDR3 regions were amplified from genomic DNA by means of the immunoSEQ Assay, a bias-controlled multiplex PCR. The original methods were these. The number of nucleated cells in each sample was estimated from the amplification of reference gene primers within the assay. To quantify the absolute abundance of each unique TCRbeta CDR3 rearrangement, sequence reads were collapsed and filtered. Productive Simpson clonality was computed per sample as the square root of Simpson's diversity index over productive rearrangements. TCRdb's version of the immuneACCESS table is confined to in-frame rearrangements and falls short of the full clone set. An unresolved V gene accounts for under half of the shortfall where checked; the remainder is of unknown origin. That table furnishes V, J and clone size, whereas the DNA furnished D and trimming. The sample records under 250,000 clones, roughly 85% of which are singletons. The ten most abundant clones make up over 2% of the sample.

With respect to this clone: Its antigen target is currently unknown. No quality values exist for individual bases; no much larger clone is one base distant.

General study outcomes and caveats: The quantity of clinical and demographic metadata differed by source and by participant and was supplied without curation.

At one collaborating source in Seattle, patients were enrolled during active infection and were followed longitudinally through the course of disease. Each collaborating institution followed its own protocols to collect whole blood in K2EDTA tubes. For TCRbeta analysis, collaborator samples were shipped as frozen whole blood, as isolated PBMCs, or as DNA extracted from either sample type. Trimming removed 4 bases from V and 2 bases from J; the gene matches leave 7 bases unexplained. The CDR3 contains 15 residues, cysteine and phenylalanine counted. Only the CDR3 region is kept as DNA, spanning 45 bases read in frame from base 1. CDR1 and CDR2 (SGHRS, YFSETQ) derive from the germline V gene.

This clonotype was obtained from an older woman with COVID-19, enrolled during active disease. The chain links TRBV5-1 with TRBJ1-2; 8 bases in the middle match TRBD1. Sequencing was done on a sample of peripheral blood. In nucleotide form, the sequence is TGCGCCAGCAGCCCTCCGGGACAGGCGAACTATGGCTACACCTTC. Its protein reads: CASSPPGQANYGYTF.